This T cell receptor (beta chain) was obtained from a study of T cell responses to AZD1222 COVID-19 vaccine. Study-level results: Among AZD1222 vaccinees, only five or six were seropositive at baseline. After two AZD1222 doses, spike-specific TCR breadth and depth rose versus day 0.

This table comes from immunoSEQ multiplex PCR, and its TCRdb copy is limited to in-frame clones, with some not included. Its table records 150,000 or so clones. With regard to this clone: What it recognizes is unknown.

In germline, CDR1 is SGHNT, CDR2 YYREEE (reference sequence). Between the trimmed V and J ends, which lost 4 bases and 1 base, there was a span of 9 bases. This CDR3 contains 14 residues. The TCR originated in an adult in good health. The chain joins TRBV5-4 to TRBJ1-3; D is possibly TRBD1 (5 bases). The material sequenced was peripheral blood. CDR3 sequence (DNA): TGTGCCAGCAGCCGAGAGGGGTCTGGAAACACCATATATTTT. It yields the protein CASSREGSGNTIYF. The full variable domain, rest sourced from reference TRBV5-4 and TRBJ1-3, is ETGVTQSPTHLIKTRGQQVTLRCSSQSGHNTVSWYQQALGQGPQFIFQYYREEENGRGNFPPRFSGLQFPNYSSELNVNALELDDSALYLCASSREGSGNTIYFGEGSWLTVV.